One and the same sample provided the 7 T cell receptor beta chains below, sequenced in a study of T cells in Graves' hyperthyroidism and ophthalmopathy. The CDR3 regions of TCR beta were amplified from RNA transcripts. With the HTBI primer set, the TCR CDR3 went through a first round of RT-PCR. A single record per CDR3 protein comes from TCRdb applying MiXCR to the multiplex PCR reads. The data show under 300,000 distinct CDR3 sequences, around 13% seen once. Sequencing was carried out using blood. Source of these receptors: a woman aged 40 to 50 with Graves' hyperthyroidism.

This clonotype was observed many times. The chain joins TRBV20-1 to TRBJ2-7; unclear D gene. Germline CDR1 is DFQATT and CDR2 is SNEGSKA (reference sequence). This CDR3 has 11 amino acids. Trimming removed 0 bases from V and 3 bases from J, with 3 bases in between. The CDR3: CSAREIYEQYF. The DNA for the CDR3 is TGCAGTGCTAGAGAGATCTACGAGCAGTACTTC.

This clonotype was observed at least ten times. This rearrangement joins TRBV7-9 to TRBJ2-3; D is unclear. Trimming removed 8 bases from V and 6 bases from J, with 9 bases in between. Germline V gives CDR1 SEHNR, CDR2 FQNEAQ (reference sequence). The CDR3 contains 11 residues. CDR3 DNA: TGTGCCAGCGAGTCCACGGATACGCAGTATTTT. Translation: CASESTDTQYF.

In this sample, this clonotype turned up many times. The V gene is TRBV6-1, the J gene TRBJ2-7, with 14 bases fitting TRBD2. CDR1 is MNHNS and CDR2 is SASEGT in the germline V gene. Losses at the gene ends were 7 bases for V and 4 bases for J; bases not matched to a gene: 9. The CDR3 consists of 16 residues. This CDR3 is CASNAVGTSGSYEQYF. In DNA form, the CDR3 reads TGTGCCAGCAACGCTGTAGGGACTAGCGGGAGTTACGAGCAGTACTTC.

This clonotype came up many times. This chain's CDR3 is CASSHLDREAFF. The CDR3 nucleotides are TGTGCCAGCAGCCACCTGGACCGTGAAGCTTTCTTT. V and J are TRBV3-1 and TRBJ1-1; D ambiguous. V lost 3 bases and J 7 bases, leaving 9 bases between the germline ends. Germline CDR1 reads LGHDT; CDR2 reads YNNKEL (reference sequence). This CDR3 is built from 12 residues.

The chain combines TRBV9 with TRBJ2-2; TRBD1 aligns across 8 bases. CDR1 is SGDLS, CDR2 YYNGEE, per germline. J lost 7 bases, V lost 3 bases, and 5 bases had no gene match. The CDR3 is made up of 14 amino acids. Here the CDR3 DNA reads TGTGCCAGCAGCGCAGGGGGCGCCGGCGGGGAGCTGTTTTTT. This codes for CASSAGGAGGELFF.

The sample holds many counts of this clonotype. The chain has TRBV2 and TRBJ2-4; D possibly corresponds to TRBD1 (5 bases). Germline CDR1 and CDR2: SNHLY and FYNNEI. The CDR3 consists of 14 residues. V lost 7 bases and J 0 bases, leaving 10 bases between the germline ends. The CDR3 sequence: CASKEGVAKNIQYF. The CDR3 bases are TGTGCCAGCAAGGAAGGGGTAGCCAAAAACATTCAGTACTTC. The full variable domain, rest sourced from reference TRBV2 and TRBJ2-4, is EPEVTQTPSHQVTQMGQEVILRCVPISNHLYFYWYRQILGQKVEFLVSFYNNEISEKSEIFDDQFSVERPDGSNFTLKIRSTKLEDSAMYFCASKEGVAKNIQYFGAGTRLSVL.

This clonotype was found many times. The rearrangement links TRBV2 to TRBJ2-1; weak D call: TRBD2 (6 bases). This CDR3 region has 16 residues. The germline V gene has CDR1 SNHLY and CDR2 FYNNEI. Trimming took 4 bases from V and 2 from J, leaving 15 bases between them. The chain's CDR3 is CASSALALATYNEQFF. CDR3 in DNA: TGTGCCAGCAGTGCGCTAGCGCTCGCGACCTACAATGAGCAGTTCTTC.